Given below is one T cell receptor (beta chain) in context. Its antigen remains unidentified. Sequencing was performed with immunoSEQ multiplex PCR; in TCRdb, only in-frame clones are kept and a portion is missing. The data show about 350,000 clones, around 87% seen once. Treatment defined: roughly 19 received Ad26.COV2.S at low or high dose, single or two shots; 5 received placebo; per-sample allocation not given. The samples were gathered on day 63 after the first injection of vaccine or placebo. This entry belongs to a study of Ad26.COV2.S vaccination and SARS-CoV-2 variants. Turning to the study itself: Into the muscle, Ad26.COV2.S was dosed once or twice, 56 days apart. Notes on the study in general: Post-vaccination breadth of spike-specific CD8+ and CD4+ T cell responses was reportedly substantial. Non-spike TCR breadth was similar in vaccine and placebo recipients.

This receptor was taken from a person between 18 and 65 years old who received the Ad26.COV2.S COVID-19 vaccine or a placebo. The sample in question was peripheral blood, obtained in a trial of Ad26.COV2.S vaccine versus placebo.

The CDR3: CASSPGGPGATIYF. In nucleotides, the CDR3 is TGTGCCAGCAGCCCCGGGGGGCCCGGGGCCACCATATATTTT. The chain links TRBV5-4 to TRBJ1-3, with D tentatively TRBD1 (6 bases). The V end lost 4 bases, the J end lost 9 bases, and 17 bases lay between the germline ends. The germline V gene has CDR1 SGHNT and CDR2 YYREEE (reference sequence). This CDR3 comprises 14 residues. The full variable domain, its missing parts supplied by reference TRBV5-4 and TRBJ1-3, is ETGVTQSPTHLIKTRGQQVTLRCSSQSGHNTVSWYQQALGQGPQFIFQYYREEENGRGNFPPRFSGLQFPNYSSELNVNALELDDSALYLCASSPGGPGATIYFGEGSWLTVV.